This record looks at one TCR beta chain sequence and its context. V lost 4 bases, J lost 8 bases, and 11 bases lay in between. The germline gives CDR1 MDHEN, CDR2 SYDVKM. This CDR3 spans 12 amino acids. These data come from a study of T cells in Graves' hyperthyroidism and ophthalmopathy. The source material, RNA transcripts, was used to amplify TCR beta CDR3 regions. During a first-round RT-PCR of the TCR CDR3, the HTBI primer set was used. From the multiplex PCR reads, TCRdb called clonotypes with MiXCR, one entry per CDR3 protein. The sample yields about 250,000 distinct CDR3 sequences, approximately 23% seen once.

The specimen was blood. The sequence derives from a woman in her thirties or forties with Graves' ophthalmopathy. The chain uses TRBV28 and TRBJ1-2; perhaps TRBD1 as D (5 bases). The CDR3 protein is CASSSDRGGYTF. In DNA, the CDR3 is TGTGCCAGCAGTTCCGACAGAGGGGGCTACACCTTC.